Below, 6 T cell receptor beta chains from the same sample are listed, as sequenced in a study of blood T cell repertoires in COVID-19. The table came from immunoSEQ multiplex PCR; TCRdb's copy has only in-frame clones and leaves some out. The sample has 200,000 to 250,000 clones, roughly 86% seen once. Material for sequencing was peripheral blood. The receptors shown here come from a woman aged 55-70 years who had recovered from COVID-19.

V and J are TRBV9 and TRBJ1-2; the match to TRBD1 covers 8 bases. The CDR3 is 16 amino acids. In germline, CDR1 is SGDLS, CDR2 YYNGEE. V was pared by 0 bases and J by 3 bases, with 7 bases of the junction left unmatched. CDR3 nucleotide sequence: TGTGCCAGCAGCGTAGTTCCCCCGGGACAGGACTATGGCTACACCTTC. Its translation: CASSVVPPGQDYGYTF.

V and J are TRBV15 and TRBJ2-2, with TRBD2 identical over 11 bases. The CDR3 is 15 residues long. After removal of 1 base from V and 7 bases from J, the junction contained 2 bases not matched to a gene. Per the germline V gene, CDR1 is LNHNV and CDR2 is YYDKDF (reference sequence). The CDR3 DNA reads TGTGCCACCAGCAGAGGGCTAGCGGGGGGCGGGGAGCTGTTTTTT. It yields the protein CATSRGLAGGGELFF.

The J gene is TRBJ1-2, the V gene TRBV29-1, with TRBD1 as a possible D gene (6 bases). The V gene's germline CDR1 is SQVTM and CDR2 ANQGSEA. There are 12 residues in the CDR3. The ends were cut back, 4 bases at V and 5 bases at J, with 11 bases in the middle. Here the CDR3 reads CSVGGGMYGYTF. The CDR3 DNA sequence: TGCAGCGTTGGAGGGGGAATGTATGGCTACACCTTC. Based on the CDR3 plus reference TRBV29-1 and TRBJ1-2, the full variable domain is SAVISQKPSRDICQRGTSLTIQCQVDSQVTMMFWYRQQPGQSLTLIATANQGSEATYESGFVIDKFPISRPNLTFSTLTVSNMSPEDSSIYLCSVGGGMYGYTFGSGTRLTVV.

This CDR3 is CASSYSSGMNTEAFF. CDR3 nucleotide sequence: TGTGCCAGCAGTTACTCGTCAGGAATGAACACTGAAGCTTTCTTT. This sequence joins TRBV6-2 or TRBV6-3 and TRBJ1-1; D is uncertain. This CDR3 has 15 amino acids. Trimming stripped 0 bases from V and 0 bases from J, with 8 bases between. Germline CDR1 and CDR2: MNHEY and SVGEGT.

The rearrangement links TRBV2 to TRBJ1-2, with 10 positions matching TRBD1. Germline V gene data show CDR1 as SNHLY and CDR2 as FYNNEI. After removal of 7 bases from V and 1 base from J, the junction contained 12 bases not matched to a gene. The CDR3 consists of 17 residues. The CDR3 reads CASTHTGTGVDNYGYTF. In DNA, the CDR3 is TGTGCCAGCACTCACACCGGGACAGGGGTCGATAACTATGGCTACACCTTC.

This clone was found a few times. This chain joins TRBV7-2 and TRBJ2-7; D is undetermined. Germline CDR1 reads SGHTA; CDR2 reads FQGNSA. Trimming removed 1 base at V and 6 bases at J, with 4 bases between. CDR3 size: 11 residues. The CDR3 DNA is TGTGCCAGCAGCTTAGTCGGCGAGCAGTACTTC. It specifies CASSLVGEQYF.